This TCR beta chain derives from a study of immune evolution from preneoplasia to lung adenocarcinoma. Trimming shortened V by 3 bases and J by 0 bases, and 3 bases separated the two germline ends. Germline lookup yields CDR1 LNHDA and CDR2 SQIVND (reference sequence). The CDR3 is 14 amino acids. The data were produced by immunoSEQ multiplex PCR, yet TCRdb's version contains in-frame clones alone and is incomplete. This repertoire shows some 3,700 clones, about 80% found once; its top ten account for about 6.7%. This rearrangement joins TRBV19 to TRBJ2-6; D gene unclear. The TCR sequence derives from a person between 70 and 80 years old with invasive lung adenocarcinoma. The sequenced sample consisted of FFPE invasive lung adenocarcinoma tissue. The CDR3 DNA is TGTGCCAGTAGTATGGGCTCTGGGGCCAACGTCCTGACTTTC. Its protein is CASSMGSGANVLTF.